This passage covers 3 T cell receptor beta chains from one sample sequenced in a study of tissue T cells after allogeneic stem cell transplantation. Data came from immunoSEQ multiplex PCR; TCRdb stores just in-frame clones and leaves some out. The table includes approximately 47,000 clones, 65% to 80% detected once. Sequencing used sorted cells pooled from one or two spleens. The source of these receptors is a pool of C57BL/6 mice in good health.

A word on this clone: Here the gene names and germline are mouse. Partial CDR3 DNA: TGTGCCAGCAGTGATGCTGAACAGTAC. It specifies CASSDAEQY. The full-length CDR3 reads as CASSDAEQYF. V usage is TRBV13-1 and J usage is TRBJ2-7; no definite D call. The read terminates 1 residue ahead of where the CDR3 ends, so the germline J gene completes it. Germline-derived CDR1 and CDR2 are NSHNY and SYGAGN. The CDR3 sequence is 10 residues long. V dropped 0 bases and J dropped 6 bases, with 1 base sitting between them.

This clone was counted only a few times. Gene names refer to mouse genes. The CDR3 extends 1 residue past the end of the read, so its final part is completed from the germline J gene. The V and J genes are TRBV19 and TRBJ1-1; D is possibly TRBD1 (5 bases). Germline V gives CDR1 FNHDT, CDR2 SITEND (reference sequence). V dropped 2 bases and J dropped 0 bases, with 5 bases sitting between them. The CDR3 runs to 13 residues. CDR3 loop: CASSMTANTEVFF. The sequenced part of the CDR3 DNA is TGTGCCAGCAGTATGACAGCAAACACAGAAGTCTTC.

To note about this clone: Gene names and germline match the mouse. The CDR3 end falls 1 residue outside the read, so it is completed with the germline J gene. The chain combines TRBV1 with TRBJ1-6; 8 bases align to TRBD1. TRBJ1-6 is noted as an ORF with a role that remains uncertain. Germline-derived CDR1 and CDR2 are NSQYPW and LRSPGD (reference sequence). The CDR3 has 17 residues. Trimming at V came to 3 bases and at J to 0 bases, leaving 4 bases not matched to a gene. CDR3 sequence: CTCSARTGLSYNSPLYF. The CDR3 DNA, read in part, is TGCACCTGCAGTGCCCGGACAGGGCTTTCCTATAATTCGCCCCTCTAC.